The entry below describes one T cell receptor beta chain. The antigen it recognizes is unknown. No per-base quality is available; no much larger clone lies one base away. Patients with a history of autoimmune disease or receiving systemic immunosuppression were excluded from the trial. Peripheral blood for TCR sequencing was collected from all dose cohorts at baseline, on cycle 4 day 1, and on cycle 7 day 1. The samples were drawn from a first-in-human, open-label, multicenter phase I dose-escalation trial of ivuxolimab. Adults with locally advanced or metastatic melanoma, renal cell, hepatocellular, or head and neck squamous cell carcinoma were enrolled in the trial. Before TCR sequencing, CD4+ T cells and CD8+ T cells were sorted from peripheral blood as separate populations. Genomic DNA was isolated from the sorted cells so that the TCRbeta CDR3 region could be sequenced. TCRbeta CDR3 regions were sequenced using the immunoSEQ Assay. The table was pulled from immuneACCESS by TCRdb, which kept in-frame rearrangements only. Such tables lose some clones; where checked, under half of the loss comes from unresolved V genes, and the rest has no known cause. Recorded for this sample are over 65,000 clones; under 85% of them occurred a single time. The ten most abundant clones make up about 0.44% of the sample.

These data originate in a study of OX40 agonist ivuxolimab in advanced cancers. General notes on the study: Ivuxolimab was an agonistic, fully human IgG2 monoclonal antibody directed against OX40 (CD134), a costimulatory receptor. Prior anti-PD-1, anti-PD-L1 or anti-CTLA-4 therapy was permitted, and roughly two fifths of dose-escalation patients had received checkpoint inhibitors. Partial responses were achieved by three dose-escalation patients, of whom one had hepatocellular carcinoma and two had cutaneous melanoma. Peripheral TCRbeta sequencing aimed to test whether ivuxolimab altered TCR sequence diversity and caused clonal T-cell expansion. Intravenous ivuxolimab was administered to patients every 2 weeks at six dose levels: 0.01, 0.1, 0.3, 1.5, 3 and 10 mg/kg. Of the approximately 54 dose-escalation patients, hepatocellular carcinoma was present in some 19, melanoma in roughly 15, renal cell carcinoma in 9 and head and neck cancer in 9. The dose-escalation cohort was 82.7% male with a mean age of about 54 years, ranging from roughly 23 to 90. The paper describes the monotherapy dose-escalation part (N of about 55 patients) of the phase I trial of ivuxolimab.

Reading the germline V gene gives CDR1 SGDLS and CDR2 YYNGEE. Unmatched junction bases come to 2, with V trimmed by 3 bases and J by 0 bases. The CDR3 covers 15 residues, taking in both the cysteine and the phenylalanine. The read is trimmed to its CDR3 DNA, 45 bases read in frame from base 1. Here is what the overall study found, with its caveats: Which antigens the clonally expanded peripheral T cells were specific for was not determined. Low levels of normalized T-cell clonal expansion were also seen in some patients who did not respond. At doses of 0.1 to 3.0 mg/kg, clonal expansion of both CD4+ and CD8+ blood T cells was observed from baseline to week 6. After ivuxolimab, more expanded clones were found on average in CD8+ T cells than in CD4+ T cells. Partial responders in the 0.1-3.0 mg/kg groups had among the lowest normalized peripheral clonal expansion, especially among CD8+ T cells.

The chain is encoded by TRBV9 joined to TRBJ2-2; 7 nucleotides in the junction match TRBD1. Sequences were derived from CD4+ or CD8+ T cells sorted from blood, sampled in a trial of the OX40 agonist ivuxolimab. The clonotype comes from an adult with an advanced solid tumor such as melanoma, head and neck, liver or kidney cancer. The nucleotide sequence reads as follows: TGTGCCAGCAGCGCAGGGACAGCGAACACCGGGGAGCTGTTTTTT. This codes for CASSAGTANTGELFF. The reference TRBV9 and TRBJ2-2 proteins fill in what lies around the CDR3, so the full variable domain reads DSGVTQTPKHLITATGQRVTLRCSPRSGDLSVYWYQQSLDQGLQFLIQYYNGEERAKGNILERFSAQQFPDLHSELNLSSLELGDSALYFCASSAGTANTGELFFGEGSRLTVL.